This record concerns one T cell receptor beta chain sequence. Ages ranged from 18 to 89 years, with residence in around 24 US areas. Participant-given clinical history determined each cohort assignment. This entry belongs to a study of blood T cell repertoires in COVID-19. Across the whole study: Samples of COVID-19 (acute and convalescent) were obtained from the United States, Italy and Spain.

Losses at the gene ends were 5 bases for V and 5 bases for J; bases not matched to a gene: 9. Germline lookup yields CDR1 ENHRY and CDR2 SYGVKD. The CDR3 covers 15 residues. Per the authors' pipeline: Nucleated cell counts were estimated from reference gene primer amplification. Sequencing was performed with immunoSEQ multiplex PCR; in TCRdb, only in-frame clones are kept and a portion is missing. Clone size and V and J calls were adopted from that table, with D and trimming inferred from the DNA. Of 200,000 to 250,000 clones listed, 82% are singletons. This TCR came from a woman aged 55-75 years who had recovered from COVID-19. This chain uses TRBV10-3 with TRBJ2-5; 9 nucleotides agree with TRBD2. The sequenced material came from PBMCs or T cells enriched from blood (not recorded which). CDR3 sequence (DNA): TGTGCCATCAGTAAGACTAGCGGAGACATGGAGACCCAGTACTTC. As protein: CAISKTSGDMETQYF.